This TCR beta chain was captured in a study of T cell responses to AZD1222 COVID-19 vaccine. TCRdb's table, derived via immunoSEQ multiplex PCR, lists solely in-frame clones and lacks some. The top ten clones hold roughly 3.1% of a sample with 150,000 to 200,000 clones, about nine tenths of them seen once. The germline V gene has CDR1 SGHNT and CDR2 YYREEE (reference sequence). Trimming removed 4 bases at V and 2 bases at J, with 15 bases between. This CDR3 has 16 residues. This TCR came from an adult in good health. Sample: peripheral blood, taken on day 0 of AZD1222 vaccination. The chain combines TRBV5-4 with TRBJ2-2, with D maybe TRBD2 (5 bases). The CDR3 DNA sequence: TGTGCCAGCAGCCTAAGGTCGGGAATAAACACCGGGGAGCTGTTTTTT. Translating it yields CASSLRSGINTGELFF.